Presented here are 20 T cell receptor beta chains from one specimen sequenced in a study of T cell responses to AZD1222 COVID-19 vaccine. Some clones are missing from TCRdb's copy, which holds only in-frame ones; the method was immunoSEQ multiplex PCR. Of 75,000 to 80,000 clones detected, about 90% appear once; the ten largest clones hold about 1.3%. The material was peripheral blood, obtained 28 days after the second AZD1222 dose. Receptors originate from an adult who received the AZD1222 COVID-19 vaccine.

In nucleotides, the CDR3 is TGTGCCAGCAGCTCCACGGGACAGGCGGGCTATGGCTACACCTTC. It specifies CASSSTGQAGYGYTF. This chain links TRBV27 with TRBJ1-2; 8 bases map to TRBD1. The CDR3 covers 15 residues. The J segment lost 4 bases and the V segment lost 6 bases, leaving 10 bases of the junction unmatched. In germline, CDR1 is MNHEY, CDR2 SMNVEV (reference sequence).

This chain connects TRBV5-1 to TRBJ2-7; maybe TRBD1 (6 bases). There are 14 residues in the CDR3. In germline, CDR1 is SGHRS, CDR2 YFSETQ. V was trimmed by 0 bases and J by 2 bases, leaving 9 bases between them. For the CDR3, the DNA is TGCGCCAGCAGCTTGGCCGAGGGGGCCTACGAGCAGTACTTC. Its translation is CASSLAEGAYEQYF.

The V call is TRBV9, the J call TRBJ1-1, with D uncertain. V lost 0 bases and J lost 3, with 6 bases in between. The CDR3 is 13 residues long. Germline CDR1 reads SGDLS; CDR2 reads YYNGEE. In DNA, the CDR3 is TGTGCCAGCAGCGTAGAACAGTACACTGAAGCTTTCTTT. As protein: CASSVEQYTEAFF.

The rearrangement joins TRBV4-2 to TRBJ1-5, with a weak D call TRBD1 (5 bases). Deletions cut 0 bases from V and 4 bases from J, with 10 bases between. The germline gives CDR1 LGHNA, CDR2 YNFKEQ. This CDR3 region has 15 residues. The CDR3 spells CASSQDQGRNQPQHF. CDR3 coding DNA: TGTGCCAGCAGCCAAGATCAGGGCAGAAATCAGCCCCAGCATTTT.

This chain connects TRBV3-1 (or the pseudogene TRBV3-2) to TRBJ2-7, with a tentative D call TRBD1 (6 bases). V lost 3 bases and J lost 7, with 19 bases in between. This CDR3 is 15 amino acids long. Per the germline V gene, CDR1 is LGHDT and CDR2 is YNNKEL (reference sequence). The DNA for the CDR3 is TGTGCCAGCAGCCAGGACAGCTCCTCACGGGGAGAGCAGTACTTC. Translation gives CASSQDSSSRGEQYF.

The chain uses TRBV4-2 and TRBJ1-2; D perhaps matches TRBD1 (5 bases). Trimming removed 0 bases from V and 4 bases from J, with 9 bases in between. The CDR3 is 14 residues long. Germline V CDR1 and CDR2: LGHNA, YNFKEQ. In nucleotides, the CDR3 is TGTGCCAGCAGCCAAGAATGGGGGGGCTATGGCTACACCTTC. Its translation: CASSQEWGGYGYTF.

The CDR3 is CASSHTLRGFSDTQYF. CDR3 in DNA: TGTGCCAGCAGCCACACCCTCAGGGGATTCTCGGATACGCAGTATTTT. The chain has TRBV7-9 and TRBJ2-3, with a weak D call TRBD1 (6 bases). V was pared by 5 bases and J by 6 bases, with 21 bases between. Germline CDR1 is SEHNR and CDR2 is FQNEAQ (reference sequence). The CDR3 is made up of 16 amino acids.

This chain connects TRBV6-1 to TRBJ1-5, with D possibly matching TRBD1 (5 bases). V lost 2 bases to trimming and J lost 0 bases, with 8 bases between them. Germline CDR1 reads MNHNS; CDR2 reads SASEGT. This CDR3 is built from 15 residues. CDR3 nucleotide sequence: TGTGCCAGCAGTGAACGGCAGGGTAGCAATCAGCCCCAGCATTTT. Its protein product is CASSERQGSNQPQHF.

The sample holds a few counts of this clone. The chain employs TRBV10-3 and TRBJ1-5, with D hard to call. V lost 4 bases and J 4 bases, leaving 8 bases between the germline ends. From germline, CDR1 is ENHRY and CDR2 SYGVKD. CDR3 length: 13 residues. The CDR3 loop reads CAISVEENQPQHF. The DNA of the CDR3 is TGTGCCATCAGTGTGGAGGAGAATCAGCCCCAGCATTTT.

To note about this clone: Other DNA sequences in the same sample also yield this CDR3. The rearrangement links TRBV2 to TRBJ1-2, with no clear D. Trimming shortened V by 3 bases and J by 2 bases, and 4 bases separated the two germline ends. The CDR3 is 12 amino acids. Per germline, CDR1 SNHLY and CDR2 FYNNEI. CDR3 residues: CASSESNYGYTF. CDR3 sequence (DNA): TGTGCCAGCAGTGAGTCCAACTATGGCTACACCTTC.

This clone was seen just once. The chain uses TRBV19 and TRBJ2-7; D perhaps matches TRBD1 (5 bases). V was trimmed by 4 bases and J by 1 base, leaving 11 bases between them. Per germline, CDR1 LNHDA and CDR2 SQIVND (reference sequence). This CDR3 spans 14 amino acids. For the CDR3, the DNA is TGTGCCAGTAGTACCAGGGTGGGTTCCTACGAGCAGTACTTC. It translates to CASSTRVGSYEQYF.

The chain uses TRBV18 and TRBJ1-6, with D hard to call. The CDR3 is 14 residues long. V lost 6 bases to trimming and J lost 10 bases, with 16 bases between them. Per the germline V gene, CDR1 is KGHSH and CDR2 is LQKENI. Written as DNA, the CDR3 is TGTGCCAGCTCTTTAGAGGCCGGAAGGTCACCCCTCCACTTT. Protein sequence: CASSLEAGRSPLHF.

The rearrangement links TRBV3-1 (or the pseudogene TRBV3-2) to TRBJ2-3; 11 nucleotides align to TRBD2. V gave up 2 bases and J gave up 4 bases; unmatched junction bases: 5. Germline V gene lookup returns CDR1 LGHDT and CDR2 YNNKEL (reference sequence). The CDR3 length is 16 residues. CDR3 residues: CASSQFLAGGSDTQYF. CDR3 bases: TGTGCCAGCAGCCAATTTCTAGCGGGGGGTTCAGATACGCAGTATTTT.

In DNA, the CDR3 is TGTGCCAGCAGAAAAGGGGCAGGGGGCTTGGTGTGGTATGGCTACACCTTC. It codes for CASRKGAGGLVWYGYTF. The chain is built from TRBV27 and TRBJ1-2; 8 bases are shared with TRBD1. Trimming removed 6 bases from V and 5 bases from J; junction bases left unmatched: 17. Germline lookup yields CDR1 MNHEY and CDR2 SMNVEV (reference sequence). This CDR3 is 17 amino acids long.

The V call is TRBV15, the J call TRBJ2-7; a possible D gene is TRBD1 (6 bases). Trimming shortened V by 3 bases and J by 4 bases, and 7 bases separated the two germline ends. In germline, CDR1 is LNHNV, CDR2 YYDKDF (reference sequence). CDR3 length: 12 residues. CDR3 region: CATSSDRYEQYF. The CDR3 DNA is TGTGCCACCAGCAGCGACAGGTACGAGCAGTACTTC.

This clone is a singleton in its sample. The V call is TRBV28, the J call TRBJ2-2; 7 bases align to TRBD2. After removal of 8 bases from V and 3 bases from J, the junction contained 12 bases not matched to a gene. In germline, CDR1 is MDHEN, CDR2 SYDVKM. This CDR3 is built from 16 residues. CDR3 region: CASRGRGVADTGELFF. Here the CDR3 DNA reads TGTGCCAGCCGTGGCCGGGGGGTGGCGGACACCGGGGAGCTGTTTTTT.

The gene calls are TRBV7-2 and TRBJ2-5, with D possibly TRBD1 on 6 matching bases. V lost 2 bases to trimming and J lost 5 bases, with 12 bases between them. The CDR3 extends over 14 amino acids. The germline V gene has CDR1 SGHTA and CDR2 FQGNSA. The CDR3 sequence is CASSLQTGPETQYF. CDR3 in DNA: TGTGCCAGCAGCTTACAAACAGGGCCCGAGACCCAGTACTTC.

The chain carries TRBV9 and TRBJ2-1, with 9 bases matching TRBD2. Germline V gene data show CDR1 as SGDLS and CDR2 as YYNGEE. V lost 6 bases and J lost 6; bases outside the gene matches: 10. The CDR3 sequence is 15 residues long. The CDR3 loop reads CASTEGRGGANEQFF. CDR3 nucleotide sequence: TGTGCCAGCACCGAGGGACGCGGGGGGGCCAATGAGCAGTTCTTC.

This clone was found once. The chain couples TRBV7-7 to TRBJ2-3; no clear D gene. V lost 1 base, J lost 2 bases, and 10 bases lay in between. CDR3 length: 15 amino acids. CDR1 and CDR2 from the germline V gene are SSHAT and FNYEAQ (reference sequence). The CDR3 protein is CASSLGQANTDTQYF. CDR3 DNA: TGTGCCAGCAGCTTAGGTCAGGCGAACACAGATACGCAGTATTTT.

The chain is built from TRBV19 and TRBJ2-7, with D possibly TRBD2 on 6 matching bases. CDR1 and CDR2 from the germline V gene are LNHDA and SQIVND (reference sequence). V was pared by 3 bases and J by 0 bases, with 15 bases between. There are 16 residues in the CDR3. The DNA of the CDR3 is TGTGCCAGTAGTATGGAGGGCCCTCCCAGCTCCTACGAGCAGTACTTC. This translates into CASSMEGPPSSYEQYF.